This is a list of T cell receptor beta chains from one sample in a study of T-cell reconstitution after alpha-beta-depleted transplantation in children. TCRdb reanalysed the PCR reads using MiXCR and keeps one entry per CDR3 protein. Of more than 150,000 distinct CDR3 sequences listed, roughly 15% are singletons. The input for sequencing was PBMCs from the stem cell graft donor, taken from the stem cell graft. These receptors originate from a human donor who donated a stem cell graft to a child with acute lymphoblastic leukemia. Each CDR3 is given with its conserved first and last residue. A D gene is named only where the DNA matches it firmly. Some rows mark clone size as missing; the rest say once, few, many or name a class of expanded clone.

CASSLEGAPGPYEQYF | TGTGCCAGCAGTTTGGAAGGAGCCCCAGGCCCCTACGAGCAGTACTTC | TRBJ2-7 | TRBV12-3/TRBV12-4 | NA | many
CASSRSSGSTDTQYF | TGTGCCAGCAGCCGAAGTAGCGGGAGTACAGATACGCAGTATTTT | TRBJ2-3 | TRBV11-2 | TRBD2 | many
CSAKTSGSYEQYF | TGCAGCGCCAAAACCTCAGGGAGCTACGAGCAGTACTTC | TRBJ2-7 | TRBV29-1 | NA | many
CSAFRELAGSPSYEQYF | TGCAGTGCTTTTAGAGAACTAGCGGGGAGCCCCTCCTACGAGCAGTACTTC | TRBJ2-7 | TRBV20-1 | TRBD2 | many
CASSRAGVAYEQYF | TGTGCCAGCAGCCGTGCGGGGGTGGCCTACGAGCAGTACTTC | TRBJ2-7 | TRBV25-1 | TRBD2 | few
CSARALINTQYF | TGCAGTGCTAGGGCACTCATAAATACGCAGTATTTT | TRBJ2-3 | TRBV20-1 | NA | many
CASSSRPGGPGEQFF | TGCGCCAGCAGCTCTCGACCGGGAGGGCCGGGTGAGCAGTTCTTC | TRBJ2-1 | TRBV5-1 | TRBD2 | many
CASTLRGVANTEAFF | TGTGCCAGCACCCTCCGGGGGGTGGCGAACACTGAAGCTTTCTTT | TRBJ1-1 | TRBV5-6 | NA | many
CASSPGARETQYF | TGCGCCAGCAGCCCGGGGGCGCGGGAGACCCAGTACTTC | TRBJ2-5 | TRBV5-1 | NA | many
CSAFAGTSVYEQYF | TGCAGTGCTTTTGCCGGGACTAGCGTCTACGAGCAGTACTTC | TRBJ2-7 | TRBV20-1 | TRBD2 | NA
CASSLGQGDYGYTF | TGTGCCAGCAGCCTCGGACAGGGGGACTATGGCTACACCTTC | TRBJ1-2 | TRBV3-1 | TRBD1 | many
CASRRLSGTGGTEAFF | TGTGCCAGTAGGCGATTGTCTGGGACAGGGGGCACTGAAGCTTTCTTT | TRBJ1-1 | TRBV27 | TRBD1 | NA
CASSLETGFSTEAFF | TGTGCCAGCAGCTTGGAGACAGGGTTTTCGACTGAAGCTTTCTTT | TRBJ1-1 | TRBV5-5 | TRBD1 | many
CASSQKGRMNTEAFF | TGTGCCAGCAGCCAGAAGGGACGGATGAACACTGAAGCTTTCTTT | TRBJ1-1 | TRBV5-5 | NA | many
CASSPVPLFF | TGTGCCAGCAGCCCCGTCCCCCTTTTTTTT | TRBJ1-1 | TRBV7-9 | NA | NA
CASSLGGRADEKLFF | TGCGCCAGCAGCTTGGGGGGAAGGGCCGATGAAAAACTGTTTTTT | TRBJ1-4 | TRBV5-1 | NA | many
CASQPGQGITGANVLTF | TGCGCCAGTCAACCGGGACAGGGGATAACTGGGGCCAACGTCCTGACTTTC | TRBJ2-6 | TRBV5-1 | TRBD1 | many
CASCTSYEQYF | TGTGCCAGCTGTACTAGCTACGAGCAGTACTTC | TRBJ2-7 | TRBV28 | NA | many
CASRLGEIDNEQFF | TGTGCCAGCAGGTTGGGCGAAATTGACAATGAGCAGTTCTTC | TRBJ2-1 | TRBV7-9 | NA | many
CASSPSGTGVRPLHF | TGTGCCAGCAGTCCTTCCGGGACAGGGGTACGACCCCTCCACTTT | TRBJ1-6 | TRBV13 | TRBD1 | many
CASSEPGGNTIYF | TGTGCCAGCAGTGAGCCAGGGGGAAACACCATATATTTT | TRBJ1-3 | TRBV25-1 | NA | many
CASSPSTGTGVTNEKLFF | TGTGCCAGCAGTCCATCCACCGGGACAGGAGTTACTAATGAAAAACTGTTTTTT | TRBJ1-4 | TRBV12-3/TRBV12-4 | TRBD1 | many
CASSLDASGAGYEQYF | TGCGCCAGCAGCTTGGATGCGTCTGGGGCCGGCTACGAGCAGTACTTC | TRBJ2-7 | TRBV5-1 | NA | few
CASSLDGGNTEAFF | TGCGCCAGCAGCTTGGATGGGGGTAACACTGAAGCTTTCTTT | TRBJ1-1 | TRBV5-1 | NA | many
CASSFLYSPVHEQYF | TGTGCCAGCAGCTTTTTATACAGTCCCGTCCACGAGCAGTACTTC | TRBJ2-7 | TRBV7-2 | NA | many
CSALSGSTYEQYF | TGCAGTGCTCTTAGCGGGAGCACCTACGAGCAGTACTTC | TRBJ2-7 | TRBV20-1 | TRBD2 | many
CASSVVTDEKLFF | TGCGCCAGCAGCGTCGTTACGGATGAAAAACTGTTTTTT | TRBJ1-4 | TRBV5-1 | NA | many
CASSLGETGTGELFF | TGTGCCAGCAGCTTAGGAGAGACAGGAACCGGGGAGCTGTTTTTT | TRBJ2-2 | TRBV11-3 | NA | many
CASSLPGNIVDTQYF | TGTGCCAGCAGCCTACCAGGGAATATTGTGGATACGCAGTATTTT | TRBJ2-3 | TRBV5-6 | NA | NA
CASSFGQGPQETQYF | TGTGCCAGCAGCTTCGGACAGGGACCCCAAGAGACCCAGTACTTC | TRBJ2-5 | TRBV5-8 | TRBD1 | many
CASSFGGSTSDEQFF | TGTGCCAGCAGTTTTGGCGGGAGTACGTCGGATGAGCAGTTCTTC | TRBJ2-1 | TRBV6-2/TRBV6-3 | TRBD2 | NA
CASRGDRPEAFF | TGTGCCAGCAGGGGAGACAGGCCTGAAGCTTTCTTT | TRBJ1-1 | TRBV12-3/TRBV12-4 | NA | many
CASSLEEYNEQFF | TGTGCCAGCAGCTTGGAAGAGTACAATGAGCAGTTCTTC | TRBJ2-1 | TRBV7-2 | NA | many
CASSLGTSGSISYNEQFF | TGTGCCAGCAGCCTAGGGACTAGCGGGAGTATCTCCTACAATGAGCAGTTCTTC | TRBJ2-1 | TRBV11-1 | TRBD2 | NA
CASSVRTGGVRTQYF | TGTGCCAGCAGTGTGAGGACAGGGGGCGTCCGGACCCAGTACTTC | TRBJ2-5 | TRBV2 | TRBD1 | many
CASSLVGAMGQYF | TGCGCCAGCAGCTTGGTGGGGGCTATGGGGCAGTACTTC | TRBJ2-7 | TRBV5-1 | NA | NA
CASSLGSGTPYEQYF | TGCGCCAGCAGCTTGGGTAGCGGAACTCCCTACGAGCAGTACTTC | TRBJ2-7 | TRBV5-1 | NA | NA
CASRPRTARYGYTF | TGTGCCAGCAGGCCCCGGACAGCTCGGTATGGCTACACCTTC | TRBJ1-2 | TRBV6-1 | NA | NA
CASSEDRGLETQYF | TGTGCCAGCAGTGAGGACAGGGGTTTGGAGACCCAGTACTTC | TRBJ2-5 | TRBV25-1 | TRBD1 | many
CASSQVRGIGTEAFF | TGCGCCAGCAGCCAAGTCCGGGGGATTGGGACTGAAGCTTTCTTT | TRBJ1-1 | TRBV4-1 | NA | many
CATSDQDRETQYF | TGTGCCACCAGTGACCAAGATCGGGAGACCCAGTACTTC | TRBJ2-5 | TRBV24-1 | NA | many
CASSQRTGVAFF | TGTGCCAGCAGCCAGAGGACAGGGGTAGCTTTCTTT | TRBJ1-1 | TRBV3-1 | TRBD1 | many
CAGGDGANYGYTF | TGTGCCGGGGGGGACGGGGCTAACTATGGCTACACCTTC | TRBJ1-2 | TRBV5-5 | NA | NA
CASSADRGENTEAFF | TGTGCCAGCAGCGCCGACAGGGGCGAGAACACTGAAGCTTTCTTT | TRBJ1-1 | TRBV7-9 | TRBD1 | NA
CASSLWLGNTIYF | TGTGCCAGCAGTTTATGGTTAGGAAACACCATATATTTT | TRBJ1-3 | TRBV12-3/TRBV12-4 | NA | NA
CAWSPLAGYTGELFF | TGTGCCTGGAGTCCCCTAGCGGGATACACCGGGGAGCTGTTTTTT | TRBJ2-2 | TRBV30 | TRBD2 | NA
CASGFRGTQYF | TGTGCCAGCGGCTTTAGGGGGACCCAGTACTTC | TRBJ2-5 | TRBV25-1 | NA | many
CAISESGENIQYF | TGTGCCATCAGTGAGTCAGGGGAAAACATTCAGTACTTC | TRBJ2-4 | TRBV10-3 | NA | many
CASSLGRLAGVEQFF | TGTGCCAGCAGCTTAGGGCGACTAGCGGGAGTTGAGCAGTTCTTC | TRBJ2-1 | TRBV11-3 | TRBD2 | NA
CASSASRGTQYF | TGTGCCAGCAGCGCCTCCCGGGGGACCCAGTACTTC | TRBJ2-5 | TRBV5-4 | NA | NA
CSASRTGGTEAFF | TGCAGTGCTAGTCGGACAGGGGGCACTGAAGCTTTCTTT | TRBJ1-1 | TRBV20-1 | TRBD1 | many
CASKPDRVRGSGYTF | TGTGCCAGCAAACCCGACAGGGTCCGTGGTAGCGGCTACACCTTC | TRBJ1-2 | TRBV6-1 | TRBD1 | NA
CASSSQGGTFNEQFF | TGCGCCAGCAGCTCTCAGGGGGGCACCTTCAATGAGCAGTTCTTC | TRBJ2-1 | TRBV5-1 | NA | many